The 2 T cell receptor beta chains below come from one sample, sequenced in a study of T cells in women clearing cervical HPV infection. Only in-frame clones appear in the TCRdb table, and some are missing; sequencing was by immunoSEQ multiplex PCR. With around 33,000 clones in the sample, the ten largest clones hold roughly 3.4%. Sequencing used blood buffy coat. The receptor source for this set is a woman between 18 and 75 years old with a cervical HPV16 infection that either progressed to CIN3+ or cleared (not recorded which).

A word on this clone: The CDR3 goes on 3 residues after the read ends, and that part is filled in from the germline J gene. The V gene is TRBV6-2 or TRBV6-3, the J gene TRBJ2-3; TRBD1 matches 10 bases. Trimming cost V 5 bases and J 3 bases; bases outside gene matches: 11. This CDR3 contains 17 residues. CDR1 MNHEY and CDR2 SVGEGT come from the germline V gene. The CDR3 sequence: CASSPVPGTGVTDTQYF. The part of the CDR3 DNA that was read is TGTGCCAGCAGTCCTGTCCCCGGGACAGGGGTGACAGATACG.

A remark on this clone: The DNA ends 3 residues before the CDR3 does, and the rest of the CDR3 is filled in from the germline J gene. The chain has TRBV12-5 and TRBJ2-7, with 7 bases lining up with TRBD1. This CDR3 has 14 amino acids. Germline V CDR1 and CDR2: LGHNT, FRNRAP. V was clipped by 6 bases and J by 2 bases; unmatched bases: 7. The CDR3 protein is CASGLGTETYEQYF. The covered CDR3 bases are TGTGCTAGTGGCCTCGGGACAGAAACCTACGAG.